Listed below are T cell receptor beta chains from one sample, sequenced in a study of T cell responses to AZD1222 COVID-19 vaccine. Only in-frame clones appear in the TCRdb table, and some are missing; sequencing was by immunoSEQ multiplex PCR. There are some 130,000 clones in the sample; 80% to 90% occur only once, and roughly 2.6% lies in the top ten. Sequencing used peripheral blood, obtained on day 0 of AZD1222 vaccination. The receptors shown here come from an adult in good health. Each CDR3 is given with its conserved first and last residue. A D gene is named only where the DNA matches it firmly. Clone sizes are given selectively: once, few, many, or a class where the clone is expanded.

>-|TRBV27|TRBJ2-1|-
CASSTPQKRAYNEQFF
TGTGCCAGCAGTACCCCACAGAAAAGGGCCTACAATGAGCAGTTCTTC
>-|TRBV9|TRBJ2-6|-
CASSVALATSGANVLTF
TGTGCCAGCAGCGTAGCTTTGGCCACCTCTGGGGCCAACGTCCTGACTTTC
>few|TRBV5-1|TRBJ2-7|-
CASSLGGYEQYF
TGCGCCAGCAGCTTGGGGGGCTACGAGCAGTACTTC
>-|TRBV21-1|TRBJ1-3|-
CATPAGQKGLIVGNTIYF
TGTGCCACCCCCGCGGGCCAGAAAGGACTGATAGTTGGAAACACCATATATTTT
>-|TRBV15|TRBJ2-1|-
CATSRDTAGMGEQFF
TGTGCCACCAGCAGAGATACGGCAGGTATGGGTGAGCAGTTCTTC
>-|TRBV28|TRBJ1-6|TRBD1
CASSRDRGSPLHF
TGTGCCAGCAGCCGCGACAGGGGTTCACCCCTCCACTTT
>-|TRBV25-1|TRBJ2-3|TRBD2
CASTSGGNTQYF
TGTGCCAGCACCTCGGGGGGAAATACGCAGTATTTT
>-|TRBV7-9|TRBJ2-1|TRBD2
CASSLTSGRNEQFF
TGTGCCAGCAGCTTAACTAGCGGGAGGAATGAGCAGTTCTTC
>-|TRBV30|TRBJ1-4|TRBD1
CAWSLGTATNEKLFF
TGTGCCTGGAGTCTAGGGACAGCAACTAATGAAAAACTGTTTTTT
>-|TRBV28|TRBJ2-3|TRBD1
CATGQGARGQYF
TGTGCCACCGGACAGGGGGCGAGGGGGCAGTATTTT
>-|TRBV30|TRBJ1-1|TRBD1
CAWTPTGAPNTEAFF
TGTGCCTGGACCCCGACAGGGGCCCCGAACACTGAAGCTTTCTTT
>-|TRBV29-1|TRBJ1-2|-
CSVGDTDYGYTF
TGCAGCGTTGGGGACACGGACTATGGCTACACCTTC
>-|TRBV9|TRBJ2-1|-
CASGQGASGNNEQFF
TGTGCCAGCGGTCAGGGGGCTAGCGGAAACAATGAGCAGTTCTTC
>-|TRBV7-6|TRBJ2-2|-
CASSLGVMNTGELFF
TGTGCCAGCAGCCTAGGGGTGATGAACACCGGGGAGCTGTTTTTT
>few|TRBV5-1|TRBJ1-4|-
CASSPGTATNEKLFF
TGCGCCAGCAGCCCCGGGACCGCAACTAATGAAAAACTGTTTTTT
>-|TRBV15|TRBJ2-7|-
CATSGRETTYEQYF
TGTGCCACCAGCGGGAGAGAGACCACCTACGAGCAGTACTTC
>-|TRBV19|TRBJ1-1|-
CASSNAGANTEAFF
TGTGCCAGTAGCAACGCAGGGGCAAACACTGAAGCTTTCTTT
>-|TRBV11-2|TRBJ2-3|-
CASSLDLGSTDTQYF
TGTGCCAGCAGCTTAGATCTGGGCAGCACAGATACGCAGTATTTT
>-|TRBV5-6|TRBJ1-1|-
CASSEGGSTEAFF
TGTGCCAGCTCGGAGGGGGGTAGCACTGAAGCTTTCTTT
>few|TRBV3-1/TRBV3-2|TRBJ1-5|-
CASSEGGGGGNQPQHF
TGTGCCAGCAGTGAGGGCGGGGGCGGTGGCAATCAGCCCCAGCATTTT
>-|TRBV19|TRBJ1-2|-
CASTLEDGGRGYGYTF
TGTGCCAGTACCCTTGAGGACGGGGGTAGGGGCTATGGCTACACCTTC
>-|TRBV11-3|TRBJ1-6|-
CASSIATGPFSPLHF
TGTGCCAGCAGCATTGCGACAGGACCATTTTCACCCCTCCACTTT
>-|TRBV28|TRBJ1-1|-
CASERSTEAFF
TGTGCCAGTGAGAGGAGCACTGAAGCTTTCTTT
>-|TRBV6-6|TRBJ1-6|-
CASSPLVPTGSSYNSPLHF
TGTGCCAGCAGTCCTTTGGTCCCCACAGGGAGCTCCTATAATTCACCCCTCCACTTT
>-|TRBV27|TRBJ1-2|-
CASSPRGDRYGYTF
TGTGCCAGCAGTCCCCGGGGGGATCGGTATGGCTACACCTTC
>-|TRBV27|TRBJ1-6|TRBD1
CASSPRQGGNSPLHF
TGTGCCAGCAGTCCCCGACAGGGCGGTAATTCACCCCTCCACTTT
>-|TRBV11-2|TRBJ2-2|TRBD1
CASSLRGPLGELFF
TGTGCCAGCAGCTTAAGGGGGCCCTTAGGGGAGCTGTTTTTT
>once|TRBV2|TRBJ1-2|-
CASRDGTYGYTF
TGTGCCAGCAGAGATGGGACTTATGGCTACACCTTC
>medium-sized|TRBV27|TRBJ1-1|TRBD1
CASSPGGNTEAFF
TGTGCCAGCAGTCCAGGGGGGAACACTGAAGCTTTCTTT
>once|TRBV30|TRBJ2-1|TRBD2
CAWSVPSGAYNEQFF
TGTGCCTGGAGTGTACCGAGCGGGGCCTACAATGAGCAGTTCTTC
>-|TRBV5-1|TRBJ1-2|-
CASSLQNYGYTF
TGCGCCAGCAGCTTACAAAACTATGGCTACACCTTC
>-|TRBV5-1|TRBJ1-4|-
CASSLGPGRGVNEKLFF
TGCGCCAGCAGCTTGGGACCCGGACGAGGGGTTAATGAAAAACTGTTTTTT
>-|TRBV5-1|TRBJ1-2|-
CASSLAGVPYGYTF
TGCGCCAGCAGCTTGGCAGGGGTCCCCTATGGCTACACCTTC
>-|TRBV3-1/TRBV3-2|TRBJ2-1|-
CASSQGEGNEQFF
TGTGCCAGCAGCCAAGGAGAGGGGAATGAGCAGTTCTTC
>-|TRBV6-5|TRBJ2-7|TRBD2
CASSPLTSGEGEQYF
TGTGCCAGCAGTCCTCTGACTAGCGGAGAAGGGGAGCAGTACTTC
>-|TRBV30|TRBJ2-2|TRBD2
CAWSGRTSGRAVGELFF
TGTGCCTGGAGTGGACGGACTAGCGGGAGGGCCGTCGGGGAGCTGTTTTTT
>-|TRBV28|TRBJ1-5|-
CASSRYGGVGQPQHF
TGTGCCAGCAGCCGATACGGTGGAGTGGGTCAGCCCCAGCATTTT
>-|TRBV6-5|TRBJ1-1|-
CASTLTRGEAFF
TGTGCCAGCACCCTCACAAGGGGTGAAGCTTTCTTT
>-|TRBV7-3|TRBJ2-1|-
CASSPGRGSSYNEQFF
TGTGCCAGCAGCCCAGGACGGGGTAGCTCCTACAATGAGCAGTTCTTC
>-|TRBV3-1/TRBV3-2|TRBJ1-4|-
CASSRVGGEEKLFF
TGTGCCAGCAGCCGAGTGGGGGGTGAAGAAAAACTGTTTTTT
>-|TRBV5-8|TRBJ2-1|-
CASSFWGSSYNEQFF
TGTGCCAGCAGCTTTTGGGGGAGCTCCTACAATGAGCAGTTCTTC
>-|TRBV28|TRBJ1-5|-
CASSLGGGGNQPQHF
TGTGCCAGCAGTTTAGGCGGGGGCGGCAATCAGCCCCAGCATTTT
>-|TRBV28|TRBJ2-7|TRBD2
CASSAPGLAGYEQYF
TGTGCCAGCAGCGCCCCCGGACTAGCGGGCTACGAGCAGTACTTC
>-|TRBV28|TRBJ2-5|-
CASSGVGSQETQYF
TGTGCCAGCAGTGGGGTTGGTAGCCAAGAGACCCAGTACTTC
>-|TRBV5-1|TRBJ2-7|TRBD1
CASSFGTAYEQYF
TGCGCCAGCAGCTTCGGGACAGCCTACGAGCAGTACTTC
>-|TRBV7-3|TRBJ1-1|TRBD1
CASSLEGQGVTEAFF
TGTGCCAGCAGCTTAGAGGGACAGGGGGTAACTGAAGCTTTCTTT
>-|TRBV5-1|TRBJ2-7|-
CASSLFPSGQSSYEQYF
TGCGCCAGCAGCTTGTTCCCATCGGGACAAAGCTCCTACGAGCAGTACTTC
>-|TRBV5-4|TRBJ1-6|-
CASSLDWGNSPLHF
TGTGCCAGCAGCTTGGACTGGGGCAATTCACCCCTCCACTTT
>-|TRBV20-1|TRBJ1-2|-
CSARDQNGYTF
TGCAGTGCTAGAGATCAGAATGGCTACACCTTC
>once|TRBV3-1/TRBV3-2|TRBJ1-4|-
CASSRRPGKLFF
TGTGCCAGCAGCCGCCGACCGGGAAAACTGTTTTTT
>-|TRBV7-9|TRBJ2-7|-
CASSSPRRGFYEQYF
TGTGCCAGCAGCTCCCCCCGAAGGGGGTTCTACGAGCAGTACTTC